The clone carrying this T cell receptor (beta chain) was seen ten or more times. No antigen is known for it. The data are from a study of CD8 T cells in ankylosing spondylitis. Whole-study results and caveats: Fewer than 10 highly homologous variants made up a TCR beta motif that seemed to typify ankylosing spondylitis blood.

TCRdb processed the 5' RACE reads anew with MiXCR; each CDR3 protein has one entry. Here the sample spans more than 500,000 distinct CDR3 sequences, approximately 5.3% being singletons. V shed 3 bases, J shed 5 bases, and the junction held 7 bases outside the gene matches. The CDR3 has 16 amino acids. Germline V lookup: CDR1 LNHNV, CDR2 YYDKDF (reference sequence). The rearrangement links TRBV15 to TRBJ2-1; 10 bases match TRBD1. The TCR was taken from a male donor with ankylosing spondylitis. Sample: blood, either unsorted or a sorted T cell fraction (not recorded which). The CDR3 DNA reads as TGTGCCACCAGCAGGGGGGGGACAGGGGTTAACAATGAGCAGTTCTTC. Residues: CATSRGGTGVNNEQFF.